Shown below are 9 T cell receptor beta chains from a single sample sequenced in a study of spatial heterogeneity in lung cancer. Antigen specificity for these receptors is unknown. Notes on the study in general: Expanded intratumoral alpha and beta TCR counts tracked tumor mutation counts.

Stated time point: sample taken at primary tumor resection. MiXCR, applied by TCRdb to the 5' RACE reads, yields one record per CDR3 protein. Among 9,000 to 13,000 distinct CDR3 sequences, about 8% were seen once, and the ten largest hold around 21%. The sequences come from lung tumor tissue, collected at surgery. Source of these receptors: a female donor with early-stage non-small cell lung cancer.

Worth noting for this clonotype: A clone one base away is much larger, so this may be a read error. This chain uses TRBV20-1 with TRBJ2-5; D unclear. The CDR3 has 15 amino acids. Germline CDR1 reads DFQATT; CDR2 reads SNEGSKA (reference sequence). Trimming took off 1 base at V and 0 bases at J, with 12 bases between the two ends. CDR3: CSARGGTLNQETQYF. The CDR3 bases are TGCAGTGCTAGAGGGGGAACCCTGAACCAAGAGACCCAGTACTTC.

At least ten counts were recorded for this clonotype. The chain is built from TRBV12-3 or TRBV12-4 and TRBJ1-1, with a tentative D call TRBD1 (6 bases). The length of the CDR3 is 14 residues. V dropped 6 bases and J dropped 3 bases, with 14 bases sitting between them. This CDR3 reads CASSNTGQYTEAFF. In DNA, the CDR3 is TGTGCCAGCAGCAATACTGGACAGTACACTGAAGCTTTCTTT.

The table lists this clonotype with many counts. This rearrangement joins TRBV28 to TRBJ2-7, with 8 bases that match TRBD1. Germline V lookup: CDR1 MDHEN, CDR2 SYDVKM. The V and J ends lost 6 bases and 6 bases, in that order; junction bases with no gene match: 13. CDR3 length: 15 residues. The CDR3 DNA reads as TGTGCCAGCAGAGCGGCAGGGGGCTACCCCCTCGAGCAGTACTTC. Its translation: CASRAAGGYPLEQYF.

This clonotype was detected a few times. One junction end does not reproduce the germline sequence, and a read error may be involved. J is TRBJ2-5 and V is TRBV7-7, with a weak D call TRBD1 (5 bases). The CDR3 covers 13 residues. CDR1 is SSHAT and CDR2 is FNYEAQ in the germline V gene (reference sequence). CDR3: CASSRDSQETQYF. CDR3 bases: TGTGCTAGCAGCCGAGACAGTCAAGAGACCCAGTACTTC.

This clonotype is medium-sized in the sample. The chain combines TRBV20-1 with TRBJ2-5; 8 bases align to TRBD2. This CDR3 spans 14 amino acids. V was clipped by 2 bases and J by 7 bases; unmatched bases: 9. Germline values: CDR1 DFQATT, CDR2 SNEGSKA (reference sequence). The CDR3 DNA is TGCAGTGCTAGACCCCCCGGGGGGGGCGGGACCCAGTACTTC. It yields the protein CSARPPGGGGTQYF.

In this sample, this clonotype turned up many times. J is TRBJ2-3 and V is TRBV12-3 or TRBV12-4; 13 nucleotides match TRBD2. CDR3 length: 18 residues. With V trimmed by 7 bases and J by 0 bases, 10 bases remained unmatched. This CDR3 reads CASTRTSGGTISTDTQYF. CDR3 nucleotide sequence: TGTGCCAGCACCCGGACTAGCGGGGGCACGATAAGCACAGATACGCAGTATTTT.

In its sample, this clonotype is medium-sized. The V call is TRBV9, the J call TRBJ1-5, with a weak D call TRBD1 (6 bases). Per germline, CDR1 SGDLS and CDR2 YYNGEE. The V end was cut by 2 bases, the J end by 5 bases, with 8 bases between. The CDR3 length is 13 residues. CDR3 sequence reads: CASSVGADQPQHF. The CDR3 region has the DNA TGTGCCAGCAGCGTGGGGGCAGATCAGCCCCAGCATTTT. The variable domain in full, with the rest retrieved from reference TRBV9 and TRBJ1-5, is DSGVTQTPKHLITATGQRVTLRCSPRSGDLSVYWYQQSLDQGLQFLIQYYNGEERAKGNILERFSAQQFPDLHSELNLSSLELGDSALYFCASSVGADQPQHFGDGTRLSIL.

This clonotype was detected only a few times. This chain joins TRBV7-7 and TRBJ2-2; D is possibly TRBD1 or TRBD2 (5 bases each). The length of the CDR3 is 15 residues. CDR1 and CDR2 from the germline V gene are SSHAT and FNYEAQ (reference sequence). Trimming pared 6 bases from V and 4 bases from J, leaving 15 bases between. The CDR3 loop reads CASRTGEGTTGELFF. The CDR3 DNA reads TGTGCCAGCAGGACTGGAGAGGGGACCACCGGGGAGCTGTTTTTT.

This clonotype is medium-sized (0.01 to 0.1%). The V gene is TRBV7-7, the J gene TRBJ2-1; TRBD1 might be the D (6 bases). Germline V gives CDR1 SSHAT, CDR2 FNYEAQ (reference sequence). CDR3 length: 15 amino acids. The V end lost 5 bases, the J end lost 7 bases, and 18 bases lay between the germline ends. CDR3 region: CASSPGQYPENEQFF. Written as DNA, the CDR3 is TGTGCCAGCAGCCCCGGACAGTATCCAGAGAATGAGCAGTTCTTC.